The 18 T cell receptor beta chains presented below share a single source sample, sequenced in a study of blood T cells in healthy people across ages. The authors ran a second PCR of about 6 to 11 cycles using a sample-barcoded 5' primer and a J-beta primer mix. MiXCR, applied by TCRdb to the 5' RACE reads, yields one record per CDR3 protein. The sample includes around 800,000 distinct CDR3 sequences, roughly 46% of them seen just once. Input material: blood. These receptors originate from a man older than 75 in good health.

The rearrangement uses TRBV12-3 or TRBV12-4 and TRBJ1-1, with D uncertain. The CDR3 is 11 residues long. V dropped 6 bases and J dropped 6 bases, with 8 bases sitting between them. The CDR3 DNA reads TGTGCCAGCAGCAGGACTCCTGAAGCTTTCTTT. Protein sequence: CASSRTPEAFF.

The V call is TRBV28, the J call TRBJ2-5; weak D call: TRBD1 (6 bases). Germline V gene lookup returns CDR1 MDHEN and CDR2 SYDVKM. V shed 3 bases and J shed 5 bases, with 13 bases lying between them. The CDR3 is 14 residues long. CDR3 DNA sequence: TGTGCCAGCAGTTTTCTACCCAGGGGTGAGACCCAGTACTTC. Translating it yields CASSFLPRGETQYF. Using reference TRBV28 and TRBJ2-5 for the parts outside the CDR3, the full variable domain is DVKVTQSSRYLVKRTGEKVFLECVQDMDHENMFWYRQDPGLGLRLIYFSYDVKMKEKGDIPEGYSVSREKKERFSLILESASTNQTSMYLCASSFLPRGETQYFGPGTRLLVL.

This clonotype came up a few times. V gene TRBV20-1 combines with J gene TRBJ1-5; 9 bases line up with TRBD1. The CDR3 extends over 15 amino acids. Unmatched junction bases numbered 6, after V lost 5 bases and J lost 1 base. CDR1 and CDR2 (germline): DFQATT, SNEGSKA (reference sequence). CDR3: CSALQGAGSNQPQHF. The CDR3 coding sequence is TGCAGTGCTTTACAGGGGGCAGGAAGCAATCAGCCCCAGCATTTT.

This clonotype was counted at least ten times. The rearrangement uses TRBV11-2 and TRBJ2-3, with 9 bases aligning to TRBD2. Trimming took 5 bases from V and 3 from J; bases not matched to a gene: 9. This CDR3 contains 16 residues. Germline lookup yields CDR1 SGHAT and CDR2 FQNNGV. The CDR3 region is CASSGPGTSPTDTQYF. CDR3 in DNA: TGTGCCAGCAGCGGTCCAGGGACTAGCCCAACAGATACGCAGTATTTT.

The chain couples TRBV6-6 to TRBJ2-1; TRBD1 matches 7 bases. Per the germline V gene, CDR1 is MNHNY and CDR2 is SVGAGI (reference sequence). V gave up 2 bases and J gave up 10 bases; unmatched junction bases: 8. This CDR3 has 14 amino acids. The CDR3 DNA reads TGTGCCAGCAGTTACGAGGGGGCCGGGAACGAGCAGTTCTTC. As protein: CASSYEGAGNEQFF.

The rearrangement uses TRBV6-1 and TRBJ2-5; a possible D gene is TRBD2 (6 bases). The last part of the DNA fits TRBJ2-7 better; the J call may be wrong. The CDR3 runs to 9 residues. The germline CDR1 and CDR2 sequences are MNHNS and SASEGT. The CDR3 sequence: CAPGDEQYF. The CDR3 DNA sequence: TGTGCCCCGGGGGACGAGCAGTACTTC.

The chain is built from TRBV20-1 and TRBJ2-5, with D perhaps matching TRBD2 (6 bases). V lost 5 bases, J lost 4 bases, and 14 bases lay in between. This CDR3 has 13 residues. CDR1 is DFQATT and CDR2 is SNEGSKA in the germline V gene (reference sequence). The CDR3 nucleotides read TGCAGTGCTTCCGGGACTTGGGGAGAGACCCAGTACTTC. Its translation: CSASGTWGETQYF.

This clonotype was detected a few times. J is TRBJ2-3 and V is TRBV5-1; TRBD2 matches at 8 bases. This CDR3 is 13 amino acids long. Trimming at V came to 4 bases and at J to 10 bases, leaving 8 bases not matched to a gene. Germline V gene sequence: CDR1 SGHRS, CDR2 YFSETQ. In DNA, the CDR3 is TGCGCCAGCAGCCCAGACCCGCGGGGGGCGCAGTATTTT. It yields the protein CASSPDPRGAQYF.

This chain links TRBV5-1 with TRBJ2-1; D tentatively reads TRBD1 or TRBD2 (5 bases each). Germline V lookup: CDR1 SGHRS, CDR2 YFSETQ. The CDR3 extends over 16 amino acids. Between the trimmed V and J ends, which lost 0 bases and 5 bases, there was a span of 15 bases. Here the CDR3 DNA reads TGCGCCAGCAGCTTGGGATTCGGGACCATAGACAATGAGCAGTTCTTC. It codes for CASSLGFGTIDNEQFF. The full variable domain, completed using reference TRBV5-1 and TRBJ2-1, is KAGVTQTPRYLIKTRGQQVTLSCSPISGHRSVSWYQQTPGQGLQFLFEYFSETQRNKGNFPGRFSGRQFSNSRSEMNVSTLELGDSALYLCASSLGFGTIDNEQFFGPGTRLTVL.

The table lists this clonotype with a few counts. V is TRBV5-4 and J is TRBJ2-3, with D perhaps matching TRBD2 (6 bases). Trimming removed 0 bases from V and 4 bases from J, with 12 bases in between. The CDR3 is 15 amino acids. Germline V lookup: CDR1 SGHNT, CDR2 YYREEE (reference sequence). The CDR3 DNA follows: TGTGCCAGCAGCTTGGACCCGGGAGCATCAGATACGCAGTATTTT. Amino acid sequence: CASSLDPGASDTQYF.

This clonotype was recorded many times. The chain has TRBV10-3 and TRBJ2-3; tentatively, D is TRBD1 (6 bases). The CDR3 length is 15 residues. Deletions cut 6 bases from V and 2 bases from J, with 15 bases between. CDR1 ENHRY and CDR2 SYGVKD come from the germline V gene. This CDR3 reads CAISAGDTSTDTQYF. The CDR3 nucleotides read TGTGCCATCAGCGCAGGGGACACATCCACAGATACGCAGTATTTT.

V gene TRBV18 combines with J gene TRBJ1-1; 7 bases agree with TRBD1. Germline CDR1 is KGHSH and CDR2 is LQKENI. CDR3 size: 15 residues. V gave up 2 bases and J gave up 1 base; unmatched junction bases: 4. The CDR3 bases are TGTGCCAGCTCACCAAGGGGGCTGGGGAACACTGAAGCTTTCTTT. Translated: CASSPRGLGNTEAFF.

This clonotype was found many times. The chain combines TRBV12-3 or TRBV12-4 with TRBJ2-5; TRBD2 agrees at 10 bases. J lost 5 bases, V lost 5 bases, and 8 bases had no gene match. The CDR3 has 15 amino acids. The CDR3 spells CASSPQREGGETQYF. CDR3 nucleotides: TGTGCCAGCAGTCCTCAGCGGGAGGGTGGGGAGACCCAGTACTTC.

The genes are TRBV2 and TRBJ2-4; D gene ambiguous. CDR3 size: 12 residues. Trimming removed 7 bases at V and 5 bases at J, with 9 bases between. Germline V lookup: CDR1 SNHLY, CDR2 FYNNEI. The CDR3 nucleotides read TGTGCCAGCAATATCCCGGAAAACATTCAGTACTTC. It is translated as CASNIPENIQYF.

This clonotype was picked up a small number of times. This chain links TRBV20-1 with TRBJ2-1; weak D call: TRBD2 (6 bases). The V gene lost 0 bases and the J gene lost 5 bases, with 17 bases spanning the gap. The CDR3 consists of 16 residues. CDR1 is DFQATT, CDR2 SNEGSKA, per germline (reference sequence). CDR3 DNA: TGCAGTGCTAGAGATCTTCGCAGCGGGCGGAACAATGAGCAGTTCTTC. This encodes CSARDLRSGRNNEQFF.

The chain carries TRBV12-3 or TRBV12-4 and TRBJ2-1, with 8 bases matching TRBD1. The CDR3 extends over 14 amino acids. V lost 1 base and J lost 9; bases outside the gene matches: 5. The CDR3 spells CASSLERQGTEQFF. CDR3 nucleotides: TGTGCCAGCAGTTTAGAGCGACAGGGGACTGAGCAGTTCTTC.

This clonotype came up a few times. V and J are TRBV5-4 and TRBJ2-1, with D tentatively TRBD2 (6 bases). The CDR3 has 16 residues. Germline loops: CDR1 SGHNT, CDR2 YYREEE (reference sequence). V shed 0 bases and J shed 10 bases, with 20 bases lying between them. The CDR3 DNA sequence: TGTGCCAGCAGCTTGGCCTCGGGAGCTGGTTCTAGGGAGCAGTTCTTC. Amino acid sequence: CASSLASGAGSREQFF.

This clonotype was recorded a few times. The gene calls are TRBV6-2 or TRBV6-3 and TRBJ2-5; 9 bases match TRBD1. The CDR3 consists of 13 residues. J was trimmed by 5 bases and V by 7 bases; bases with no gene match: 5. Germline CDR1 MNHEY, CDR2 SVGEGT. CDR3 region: CASTSGTGETQYF. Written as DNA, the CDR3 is TGTGCCAGCACCTCCGGGACAGGGGAGACCCAGTACTTC.